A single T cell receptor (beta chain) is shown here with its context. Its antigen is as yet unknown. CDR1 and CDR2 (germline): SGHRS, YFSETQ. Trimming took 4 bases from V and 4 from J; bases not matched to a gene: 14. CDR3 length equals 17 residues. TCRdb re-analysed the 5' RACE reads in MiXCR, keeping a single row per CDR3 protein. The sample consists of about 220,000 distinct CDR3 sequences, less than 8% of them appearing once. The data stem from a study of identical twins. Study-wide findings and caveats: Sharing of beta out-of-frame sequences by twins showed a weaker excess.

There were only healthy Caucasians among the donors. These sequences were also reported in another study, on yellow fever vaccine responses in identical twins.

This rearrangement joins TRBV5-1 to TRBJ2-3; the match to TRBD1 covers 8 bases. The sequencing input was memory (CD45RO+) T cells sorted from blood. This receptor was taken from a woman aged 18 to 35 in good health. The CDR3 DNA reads TGCGCCAGCAGCCCCATCCTCGGACAGGGTGGGGCAGATACGCAGTATTTT. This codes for CASSPILGQGGADTQYF.